Detailed here is one T cell receptor beta chain. The source of the sample is a study of CD4 T cells in relation to SARS-CoV-2 and coronaviruses. The unexposed donors gave CD4+ T cells in about 2011-2018, prior to COVID-19. Naive and memory CD4+ T cells came from enriched cryopreserved PBMCs. Profiled with immunoSEQ multiplex PCR; TCRdb holds only in-frame clones, not every one. The repertoire holds around 56,000 clones, roughly 90% seen once, with about 1.4% in the top ten. The receptor was isolated from a human donor in good health. Source material: memory CD4+ T cells from PBMCs.

The CDR3: CASSSWGELFF. As DNA, the CDR3 is TGTGCCAGCAGTTCATGGGGGGAGCTGTTTTTT. The chain has TRBV28 and TRBJ2-2, with D uncertain. Germline-derived CDR1 and CDR2 are MDHEN and SYDVKM. The CDR3 consists of 11 residues. V lost 4 bases to trimming and J lost 8 bases, with 5 bases between them.